This section outlines one T cell receptor beta chain sequence together with its context. Germline CDR1 reads MNHNY; CDR2 reads SVGAGI (reference sequence). CDR3 length: 13 amino acids. V was pared by 6 bases and J by 1 base, with 8 bases between. The data belong to a study of technical replicates of blood from several donors. Generated by immunoSEQ multiplex PCR, the TCRdb table keeps only in-frame clones and is missing some. The table lists 78,000 or so clones, approximately 89% of them singletons. The chain has TRBV6-6 and TRBJ2-3; TRBD2 is a possible D gene (5 bases). The receptor's source is a human donor in good health. The source material was T cells isolated from PBMCs. CDR3 bases: TGTGCCAGCAGGGATAGCGGCACAGATACGCAGTATTTT. The encoded protein is CASRDSGTDTQYF.